This T cell receptor (beta chain) derives from a study of sequential checkpoint blockade in melanoma. The treatment here: randomized to nivolumab then ipilimumab (arm A) or the reverse (arm B). Trimming pared 6 bases from V and 1 base from J, leaving 9 bases between. The CDR3 runs to 13 residues. Sequencing used immunoSEQ multiplex PCR; TCRdb keeps in-frame clones, though not all of them. Here the sample spans around 4,000 clones, roughly a fifth being singletons. The sample here was tumor tissue (inferred from file names), taken from a patient given nivolumab and ipilimumab in sequence. This receptor was identified in a human donor with melanoma. The chain uses TRBV23-1 and TRBJ1-1; a weak D match, TRBD1 (5 bases). TRBV23-1 carries the ORF label, with uncertain function. The CDR3 loop is CASSFQGNTEAFF. The CDR3 DNA sequence: TGCGCCAGCAGCTTTCAGGGGAACACTGAAGCTTTCTTT.